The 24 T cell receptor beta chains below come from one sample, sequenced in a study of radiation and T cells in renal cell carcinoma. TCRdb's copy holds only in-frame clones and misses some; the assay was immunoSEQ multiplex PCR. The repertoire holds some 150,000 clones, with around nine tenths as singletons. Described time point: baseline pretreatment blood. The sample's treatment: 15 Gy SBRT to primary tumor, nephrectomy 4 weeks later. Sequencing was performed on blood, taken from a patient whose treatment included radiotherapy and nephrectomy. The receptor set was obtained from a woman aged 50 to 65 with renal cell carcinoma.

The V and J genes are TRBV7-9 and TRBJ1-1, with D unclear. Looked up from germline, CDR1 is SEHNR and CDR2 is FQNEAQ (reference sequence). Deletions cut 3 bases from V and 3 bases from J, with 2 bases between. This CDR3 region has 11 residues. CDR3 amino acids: CASSFHTEAFF. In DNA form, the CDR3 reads TGTGCCAGCAGCTTCCACACTGAAGCTTTCTTT.

The CDR3 nucleotides read TGTGCCAGTAAAATGGGGGACATTAGCAATCAGCCCCAGCATTTT. It translates to CASKMGDISNQPQHF. The chain recombines TRBV19 with TRBJ1-5; possibly TRBD1 for D (6 bases). V lost 7 bases and J lost 0, with 13 bases in between. Germline CDR1 and CDR2: LNHDA and SQIVND (reference sequence). CDR3 size: 15 residues.

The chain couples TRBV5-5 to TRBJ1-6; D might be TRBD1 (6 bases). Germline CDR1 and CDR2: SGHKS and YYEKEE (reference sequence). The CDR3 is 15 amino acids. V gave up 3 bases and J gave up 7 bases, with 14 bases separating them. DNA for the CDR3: TGTGCCAGCAGCTGGTACGGGACATTCAATTCACCCCTCCACTTT. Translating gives CASSWYGTFNSPLHF.

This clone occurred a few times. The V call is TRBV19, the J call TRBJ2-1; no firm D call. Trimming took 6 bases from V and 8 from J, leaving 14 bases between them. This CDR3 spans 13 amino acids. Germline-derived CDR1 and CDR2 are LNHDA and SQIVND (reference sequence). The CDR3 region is CASSPKDPHEQFF. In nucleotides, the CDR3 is TGTGCCAGTAGCCCGAAGGACCCCCATGAGCAGTTCTTC. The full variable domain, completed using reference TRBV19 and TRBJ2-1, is DGGITQSPKYLFRKEGQNVTLSCEQNLNHDAMYWYRQDPGQGLRLIYYSQIVNDFQKGDIAEGYSVSREKKESFPLTVTSAQKNPTAFYLCASSPKDPHEQFFGPGTRLTVL.

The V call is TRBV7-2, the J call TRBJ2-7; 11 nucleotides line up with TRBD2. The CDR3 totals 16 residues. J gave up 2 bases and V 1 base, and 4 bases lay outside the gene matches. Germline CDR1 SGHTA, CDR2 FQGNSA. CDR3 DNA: TGTGCCAGCAGCTTAGACGGGACTAGCGGTACCTACGAGCAGTACTTC. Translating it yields CASSLDGTSGTYEQYF.

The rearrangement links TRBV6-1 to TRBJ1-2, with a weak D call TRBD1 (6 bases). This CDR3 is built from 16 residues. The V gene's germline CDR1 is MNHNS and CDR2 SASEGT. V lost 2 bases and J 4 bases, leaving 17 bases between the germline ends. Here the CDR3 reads CASSESVVARGYGYTF. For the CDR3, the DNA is TGTGCCAGCAGTGAATCAGTAGTTGCCAGGGGCTATGGCTACACCTTC.

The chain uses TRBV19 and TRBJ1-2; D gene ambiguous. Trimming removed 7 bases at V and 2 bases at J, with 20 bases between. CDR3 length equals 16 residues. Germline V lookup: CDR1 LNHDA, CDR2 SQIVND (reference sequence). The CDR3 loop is CASTLRFLTENYGYTF. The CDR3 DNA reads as TGTGCCAGTACCCTAAGATTTCTTACAGAGAACTATGGCTACACCTTC.

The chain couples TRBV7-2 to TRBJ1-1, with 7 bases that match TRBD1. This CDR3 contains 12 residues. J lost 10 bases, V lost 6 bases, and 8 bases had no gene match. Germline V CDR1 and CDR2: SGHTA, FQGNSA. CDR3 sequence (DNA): TGTGCCAGCAGTCATACAGGGGCGGTAGCTTTCTTT. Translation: CASSHTGAVAFF.

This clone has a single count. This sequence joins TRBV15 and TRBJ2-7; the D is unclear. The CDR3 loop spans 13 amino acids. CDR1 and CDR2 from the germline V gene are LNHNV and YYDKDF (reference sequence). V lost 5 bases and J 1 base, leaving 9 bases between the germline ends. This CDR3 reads CATSDGRSYEQYF. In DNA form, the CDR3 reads TGTGCCACCAGCGACGGTAGATCCTACGAGCAGTACTTC.

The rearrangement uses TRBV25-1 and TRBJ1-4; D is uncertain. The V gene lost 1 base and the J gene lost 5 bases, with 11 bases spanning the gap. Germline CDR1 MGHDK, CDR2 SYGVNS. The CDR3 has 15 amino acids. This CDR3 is CASSESRHPNEKLFF. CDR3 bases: TGTGCCAGCAGTGAATCTAGACACCCCAATGAAAAACTGTTTTTT. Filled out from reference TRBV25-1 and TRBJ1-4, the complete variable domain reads EADIYQTPRYLVIGTGKKITLECSQTMGHDKMYWYQQDPGMELHLIHYSYGVNSTEKGDLSSESTVSRIRTEHFPLTLESARPSHTSQYLCASSESRHPNEKLFFGSGTQLSVL.

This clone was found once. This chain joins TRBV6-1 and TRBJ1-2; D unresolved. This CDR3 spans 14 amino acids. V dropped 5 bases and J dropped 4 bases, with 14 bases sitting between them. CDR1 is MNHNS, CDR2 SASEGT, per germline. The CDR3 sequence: CASSSRNTFYGYTF. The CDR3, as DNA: TGTGCCAGCAGTTCCCGCAATACATTCTATGGCTACACCTTC.

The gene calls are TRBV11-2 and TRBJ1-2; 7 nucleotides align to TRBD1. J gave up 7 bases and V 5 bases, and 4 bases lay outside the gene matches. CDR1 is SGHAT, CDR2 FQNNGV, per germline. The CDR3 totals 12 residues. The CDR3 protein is CASSADRVGYTF. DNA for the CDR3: TGTGCCAGCAGCGCCGACAGGGTTGGCTACACCTTC.

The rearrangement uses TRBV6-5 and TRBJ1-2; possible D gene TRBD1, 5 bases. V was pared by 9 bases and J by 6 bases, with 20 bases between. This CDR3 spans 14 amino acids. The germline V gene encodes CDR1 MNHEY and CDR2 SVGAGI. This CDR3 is CASRDQRGGDGYTF. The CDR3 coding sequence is TGTGCCAGTCGCGACCAGCGGGGCGGAGATGGCTACACCTTC.

In DNA, the CDR3 is TGTGCCAGCTCACCACAGAAACAGGGGGCTTTCATGAACACTGAAGCTTTCTTT. Its protein product is CASSPQKQGAFMNTEAFF. The chain recombines TRBV18 with TRBJ1-1, with 9 bases identical to TRBD1. Germline loops: CDR1 KGHSH, CDR2 LQKENI. This CDR3 region has 18 residues. With 1 base clipped from V and 0 bases from J, the junction kept 9 bases outside the gene matches. Full variable domain (missing parts from reference TRBV18 and TRBJ1-1): NAGVMQNPRHLVRRRGQEARLRCSPMKGHSHVYWYRQLPEEGLKFMVYLQKENIIDESGMPKERFSAEFPKEGPSILRIQQVVRGDSAAYFCASSPQKQGAFMNTEAFFGQGTRLTVV.

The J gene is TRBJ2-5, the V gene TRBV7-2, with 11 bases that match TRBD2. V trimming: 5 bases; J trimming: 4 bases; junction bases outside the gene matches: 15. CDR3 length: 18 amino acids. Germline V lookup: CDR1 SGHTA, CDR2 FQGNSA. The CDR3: CASSPPFSGGAERETQYF. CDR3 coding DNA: TGTGCCAGCAGCCCACCCTTTAGCGGGGGGGCGGAGCGAGAGACCCAGTACTTC.

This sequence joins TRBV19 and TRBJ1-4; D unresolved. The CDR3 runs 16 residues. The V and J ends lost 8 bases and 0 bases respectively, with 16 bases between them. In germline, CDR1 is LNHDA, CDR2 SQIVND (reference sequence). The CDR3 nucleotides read TGTGCCAGTCGGGTCCTTCCTGCTGCAACTAATGAAAAACTGTTTTTT. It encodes CASRVLPAATNEKLFF.

The CDR3 sequence is CASSVATGDFLAGEKLFF. In DNA form, the CDR3 reads TGTGCCAGCAGCGTAGCTACAGGGGACTTCCTGGCAGGGGAAAAACTGTTTTTT. The genes are TRBV9 and TRBJ1-4; 7 bases are shared with TRBD1. The junction had 16 bases not matched to a gene; V was cut back by 0 bases and J by 8 bases. CDR3 size: 18 residues. Looked up from germline, CDR1 is SGDLS and CDR2 is YYNGEE. The full variable domain, rest sourced from reference TRBV9 and TRBJ1-4, is DSGVTQTPKHLITATGQRVTLRCSPRSGDLSVYWYQQSLDQGLQFLIQYYNGEERAKGNILERFSAQQFPDLHSELNLSSLELGDSALYFCASSVATGDFLAGEKLFFGSGTQLSVL.

The CDR3: CASSLTGSNTGELFF. The CDR3 DNA reads as TGTGCCAGCAGCTTAACAGGGTCGAACACCGGGGAGCTGTTTTTT. The chain has TRBV7-3 and TRBJ2-2; D not certain. Germline CDR1 SGHTA, CDR2 FQGTGA. This CDR3 is built from 15 residues. V lost 0 bases, J lost 0 bases, and 5 bases lay in between.

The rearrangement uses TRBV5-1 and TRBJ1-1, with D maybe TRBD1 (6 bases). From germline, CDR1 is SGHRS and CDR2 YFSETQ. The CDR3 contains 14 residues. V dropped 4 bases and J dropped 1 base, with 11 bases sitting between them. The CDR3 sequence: CASSGNRENTEAFF. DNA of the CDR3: TGCGCCAGCAGCGGAAACAGGGAGAACACTGAAGCTTTCTTT.

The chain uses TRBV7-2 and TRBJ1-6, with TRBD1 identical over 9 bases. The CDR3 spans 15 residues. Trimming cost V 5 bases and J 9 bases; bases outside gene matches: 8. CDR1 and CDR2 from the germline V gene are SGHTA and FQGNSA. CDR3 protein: CASSRIGQGRSPLHF. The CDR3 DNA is TGTGCCAGCAGCAGAATTGGACAGGGGCGTTCACCCCTCCACTTT.

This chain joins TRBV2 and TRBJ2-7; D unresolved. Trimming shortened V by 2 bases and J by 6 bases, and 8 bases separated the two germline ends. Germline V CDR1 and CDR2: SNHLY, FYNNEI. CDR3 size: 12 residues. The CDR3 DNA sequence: TGTGCCAGCAGTGAAATCGGGCGCGAGCAGTACTTC. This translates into CASSEIGREQYF.

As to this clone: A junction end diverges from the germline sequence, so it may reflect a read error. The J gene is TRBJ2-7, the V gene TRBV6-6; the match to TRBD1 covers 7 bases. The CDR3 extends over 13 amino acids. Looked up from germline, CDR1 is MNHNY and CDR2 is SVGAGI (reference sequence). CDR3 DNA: TGTGCCGGCAGTTACGACAGGGACAACGAGCAGTACTTC. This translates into CAGSYDRDNEQYF.

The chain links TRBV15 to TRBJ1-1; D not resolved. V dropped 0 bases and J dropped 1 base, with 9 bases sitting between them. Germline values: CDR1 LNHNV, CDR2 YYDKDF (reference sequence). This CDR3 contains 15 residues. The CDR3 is CATSRDGRPNTEAFF. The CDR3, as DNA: TGTGCCACCAGCAGAGATGGTCGGCCGAACACTGAAGCTTTCTTT.

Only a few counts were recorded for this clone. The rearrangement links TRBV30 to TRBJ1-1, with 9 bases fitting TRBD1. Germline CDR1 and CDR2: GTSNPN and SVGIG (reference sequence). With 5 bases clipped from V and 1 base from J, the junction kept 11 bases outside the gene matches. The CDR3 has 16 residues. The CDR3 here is CAWGYGTGRENTEAFF. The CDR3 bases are TGTGCCTGGGGCTACGGGACAGGGAGGGAGAACACTGAAGCTTTCTTT. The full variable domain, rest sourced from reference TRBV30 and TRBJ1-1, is SQTIHQWPATLVQPVGSPLSLECTVEGTSNPNLYWYRQAAGRGLQLLFYSVGIGQISSEVPQNLSASRPQDRQFILSSKKLLLSDSGFYLCAWGYGTGRENTEAFFGQGTRLTVV.